The 26 T cell receptor beta chains in this list originate from one sample, sequenced in a study of T cell responses to AZD1222 COVID-19 vaccine. The method was immunoSEQ multiplex PCR; TCRdb's version includes in-frame clones alone and lacks a portion of them. The data show some 150,000 clones, around nine tenths seen once. Here the sequenced sample was peripheral blood, taken on day 0 of AZD1222 vaccination. Receptors originate from an adult in good health.

The V and J genes are TRBV25-1 and TRBJ1-2; no firm D call. CDR3 length: 15 residues. Germline V CDR1 and CDR2: MGHDK, SYGVNS. V was clipped by 0 bases and J by 4 bases, with 12 bases between them. In DNA, the CDR3 is TGTGCCAGCAGTGAATACCACAGTGAAACCTATGGCTACACCTTC. Translation: CASSEYHSETYGYTF.

V gene TRBV28 combines with J gene TRBJ1-4; D is possibly TRBD1 (5 bases). Germline V gene sequence: CDR1 MDHEN, CDR2 SYDVKM. There are 15 residues in the CDR3. Trimming left V 6 bases short and J 5 bases short, with 16 bases between. CDR3 loop: CASRPPSGLNEKLFF. The CDR3, as DNA: TGTGCCAGCAGACCCCCGTCAGGGTTGAATGAAAAACTGTTTTTT.

This clone has a single count. The chain carries TRBV4-1 and TRBJ1-4; 12 bases fit TRBD1. Losses at the gene ends were 4 bases for V and 7 bases for J; bases not matched to a gene: 7. This CDR3 is built from 16 residues. Germline V gives CDR1 MGHRA, CDR2 YSYEKL. The CDR3 region has the DNA TGCGCCAGCAGCCCGGGACAGGGGGCCCTTAGTGAAAAACTGTTTTTT. Protein: CASSPGQGALSEKLFF.

The chain joins TRBV6-4 to TRBJ1-2; no definite D call. The V and J ends lost 0 bases and 8 bases respectively, with 19 bases between them. This CDR3 comprises 16 residues. Germline lookup yields CDR1 MRHNA and CDR2 SNTAGT. CDR3 in DNA: TGTGCCAGCAGTGACTCGCCCGATCGGGAAGTGGAGGGCTACACCTTC. Translated: CASSDSPDREVEGYTF.

This chain uses TRBV6-2 or TRBV6-3 with TRBJ2-6; D is uncertain. CDR1 MNHEY and CDR2 SVGEGT come from the germline V gene. V was pared by 5 bases and J by 0 bases, with 8 bases between. The CDR3 is 15 residues long. As DNA, the CDR3 is TGTGCCAGCAGTCTCCTAAGCTCTGGGGCCAACGTCCTGACTTTC. Its translation is CASSLLSSGANVLTF.

The chain links TRBV7-9 to TRBJ2-7; 7 bases match TRBD1. Germline-derived CDR1 and CDR2 are SEHNR and FQNEAQ (reference sequence). The CDR3 consists of 15 residues. The junction had 4 bases not matched to a gene; V was cut back by 2 bases and J by 0 bases. CDR3 bases: TGTGCCAGCAGCTTACCGGACAGGAGCTCCTACGAGCAGTACTTC. Its protein product is CASSLPDRSSYEQYF.

The chain carries TRBV6-2 or TRBV6-3 and TRBJ2-3; unclear D gene. Germline CDR1 MNHEY, CDR2 SVGEGT. Trimming cost V 5 bases and J 3 bases, with 9 bases left between them. CDR3 length equals 13 residues. The CDR3 sequence is CASSPSLTDTQYF. The CDR3 nucleotides read TGTGCCAGCAGTCCCAGTTTGACAGATACGCAGTATTTT.

The chain employs TRBV6-6 and TRBJ2-3; 7 bases fit TRBD2. V shed 8 bases and J 3 bases; nucleotides not matched to a gene: 5. Per the germline V gene, CDR1 is MNHNY and CDR2 is SVGAGI (reference sequence). The CDR3 spans 13 residues. CDR3 sequence: CASCAGETDTQYF. The DNA for the CDR3 is TGTGCCAGCTGTGCGGGAGAGACAGATACGCAGTATTTT.

CDR3 in amino acids: CASSQYTEAFF. CDR3 bases: TGTGCCAGCAGCCAATACACTGAAGCTTTCTTT. The V and J genes are TRBV28 and TRBJ1-1, with D hard to call. Trimming stripped 6 bases from V and 3 bases from J, with 5 bases between. The CDR3 has 11 residues. The germline V gene encodes CDR1 MDHEN and CDR2 SYDVKM.

The V gene is TRBV27, the J gene TRBJ1-6, with a weak D call TRBD1 (6 bases). Germline V gene lookup returns CDR1 MNHEY and CDR2 SMNVEV (reference sequence). The ends were cut back, 8 bases at V and 7 bases at J, with 9 bases in the middle. The CDR3 totals 12 residues. This CDR3 is CASAQGNSPLHF. In nucleotides, the CDR3 is TGTGCCAGCGCACAGGGAAATTCACCCCTCCACTTT.

The sample holds one count of this clone. This chain connects TRBV4-1 to TRBJ2-1; 7 bases line up with TRBD2. CDR1 is MGHRA and CDR2 is YSYEKL in the germline V gene. The CDR3 covers 17 residues. Trimming cost V 4 bases and J 0 bases; bases outside gene matches: 9. This CDR3 reads CASSRQRGGSSYNEQFF. DNA of the CDR3: TGCGCCAGCAGCCGCCAACGCGGGGGAAGCTCCTACAATGAGCAGTTCTTC.

The table lists this clone with a count of one. V is TRBV2 and J is TRBJ2-1, with D maybe TRBD1 (6 bases). V was cut by 4 bases and J by 9 bases, with 10 bases left in between. Germline V lookup: CDR1 SNHLY, CDR2 FYNNEI. The CDR3 runs to 12 residues. CDR3 in DNA: TGTGCCAGCAGTGTACAGGGTGGTGAGCAGTTCTTC. Protein: CASSVQGGEQFF.

The J gene is TRBJ1-6, the V gene TRBV30, with D possibly TRBD1 on 6 matching bases. Germline V gene lookup returns CDR1 GTSNPN and CDR2 SVGIG (reference sequence). CDR3 length: 17 residues. V was clipped by 0 bases and J by 4 bases, with 16 bases between them. Here the CDR3 DNA reads TGTGCCTGGAGTGTACGCGGACAGAGAAATTATAATTCACCCCTCCACTTT. Its protein product is CAWSVRGQRNYNSPLHF.

The rearrangement links TRBV28 to TRBJ1-5; the D is unclear. Looked up from germline, CDR1 is MDHEN and CDR2 is SYDVKM. This CDR3 comprises 12 residues. V lost 2 bases, J lost 6 bases, and 5 bases lay in between. The CDR3 nucleotides are TGTGCCAGCAGTTTAAAGGCTCAGCCCCAGCATTTT. Translation: CASSLKAQPQHF. Together with reference TRBV28 and TRBJ1-5, the CDR3 gives the full variable domain: DVKVTQSSRYLVKRTGEKVFLECVQDMDHENMFWYRQDPGLGLRLIYFSYDVKMKEKGDIPEGYSVSREKKERFSLILESASTNQTSMYLCASSLKAQPQHFGDGTRLSIL.

CDR3 protein: CATSRRQGNEKLFF. DNA of the CDR3: TGTGCCACCAGCAGACGACAAGGGAATGAAAAACTGTTTTTT. J is TRBJ1-4 and V is TRBV15; no definite D call. The germline gives CDR1 LNHNV, CDR2 YYDKDF (reference sequence). The CDR3 totals 14 residues. Trimming took 2 bases from V and 5 from J, leaving 9 bases between them.

The CDR3 sequence: CASSPYGDFYEQYF. CDR3 sequence (DNA): TGCGCCAGCAGCCCTTACGGGGATTTCTACGAGCAGTACTTC. The rearrangement joins TRBV4-3 to TRBJ2-7; D might be TRBD2 (5 bases). Germline lookup yields CDR1 LGHNA and CDR2 YSLEER. The CDR3 runs 14 residues. V was clipped by 4 bases and J by 3 bases, with 13 bases between them.

The V gene is TRBV5-6, the J gene TRBJ2-3; 7 bases align to TRBD1. The CDR3 is 15 residues long. V trimming: 0 bases; J trimming: 9 bases; junction bases outside the gene matches: 10. The V gene's germline CDR1 is SGHDT and CDR2 YYEEEE. The CDR3 DNA follows: TGTGCCAGCAGCTTGGCTGACAGGGACATTGGGACGCAGTATTTT. This codes for CASSLADRDIGTQYF. The entire variable domain, with the rest obtained from reference TRBV5-6 and TRBJ2-3, is as follows: DAGVTQSPTHLIKTRGQQVTLRCSPKSGHDTVSWYQQALGQGPQFIFQYYEEEERQRGNFPDRFSGHQFPNYSSELNVNALLLGDSALYLCASSLADRDIGTQYFGPGTRLTVL.

J is TRBJ1-5 and V is TRBV6-1; weak D call: TRBD1 (5 bases). There are 14 residues in the CDR3. Trimming pared 2 bases from V and 2 bases from J, leaving 7 bases between. Germline CDR1 is MNHNS and CDR2 is SASEGT. This CDR3 reads CASSERGGNQPQHF. The CDR3 bases are TGTGCCAGCAGTGAAAGAGGGGGCAATCAGCCCCAGCATTTT.

V usage is TRBV3-1 (or the pseudogene TRBV3-2) and J usage is TRBJ1-1; D not resolved. Trimming stripped 2 bases from V and 4 bases from J, with 8 bases between. The CDR3 extends over 13 amino acids. CDR1 is LGHDT and CDR2 is YNNKEL in the germline V gene (reference sequence). The CDR3 DNA follows: TGTGCCAGCAGCCAAAACGTCGGCACTGAAGCTTTCTTT. It specifies CASSQNVGTEAFF.

The J gene is TRBJ2-1, the V gene TRBV19, with D tentatively TRBD1 (6 bases). The germline CDR1 and CDR2 sequences are LNHDA and SQIVND (reference sequence). V was shortened by 5 bases and J by 8 bases, with 22 bases between the two germline ends. The CDR3 is made up of 16 amino acids. CDR3 coding DNA: TGTGCCAGTAGTCCCCGTACCCTAAGGGGGTTCGATGAGCAGTTCTTC. As protein: CASSPRTLRGFDEQFF. Using reference TRBV19 and TRBJ2-1 for the parts outside the CDR3, the full variable domain is DGGITQSPKYLFRKEGQNVTLSCEQNLNHDAMYWYRQDPGQGLRLIYYSQIVNDFQKGDIAEGYSVSREKKESFPLTVTSAQKNPTAFYLCASSPRTLRGFDEQFFGPGTRLTVL.

The chain couples TRBV6-6 to TRBJ1-1; D remains ambiguous. V was pared by 5 bases and J by 6 bases, with 10 bases between. CDR3 length: 12 residues. The V gene's germline CDR1 is MNHNY and CDR2 SVGAGI (reference sequence). CDR3 bases: TGTGCCAGCAGTACCCTCCCCCCTGAAGCTTTCTTT. It translates to CASSTLPPEAFF.

This clone was seen only once. CDR3 residues: CASSPGTQVYEQYF. The CDR3 nucleotides are TGTGCCAGCAGTCCCGGGACCCAAGTCTACGAGCAGTACTTC. The J gene is TRBJ2-7, the V gene TRBV28; D might be TRBD1 or TRBD2, each matching 5 bases. V was pared by 5 bases and J by 3 bases, with 14 bases between. Germline V gene data show CDR1 as MDHEN and CDR2 as SYDVKM. The CDR3 has 14 residues. The whole variable domain, remainder taken from reference TRBV28 and TRBJ2-7, is DVKVTQSSRYLVKRTGEKVFLECVQDMDHENMFWYRQDPGLGLRLIYFSYDVKMKEKGDIPEGYSVSREKKERFSLILESASTNQTSMYLCASSPGTQVYEQYFGPGTRLTVT.

The chain has TRBV7-8 and TRBJ2-7; D is uncertain. CDR1 and CDR2 (germline): SGHVS, FQNEAQ. Trimming took off 0 bases at V and 4 bases at J, with 7 bases between the two ends. The CDR3 totals 13 residues. The CDR3 loop is CASSLAGRYEQYF. The CDR3 region has the DNA TGTGCCAGCAGCTTAGCTGGCCGGTACGAGCAGTACTTC. Full variable domain (missing parts from reference TRBV7-8 and TRBJ2-7): GAGVSQSPRYKVAKRGQDVALRCDPISGHVSLFWYQQALGQGPEFLTYFQNEAQLDKSGLPSDRFFAERPEGSVSTLKIQRTQQEDSAVYLCASSLAGRYEQYFGPGTRLTVT.

This chain links TRBV24-1 with TRBJ2-2; 8 bases are a match to TRBD1. This CDR3 spans 16 amino acids. V was pared by 3 bases and J by 5 bases, with 7 bases of the junction left unmatched. Per the germline V gene, CDR1 is KGHDR and CDR2 is SFDVKD. The DNA of the CDR3 is TGTGCCACCAGTGATACGACAGGGGCGGGGACCGGGGAGCTGTTTTTT. It encodes CATSDTTGAGTGELFF.

In nucleotides, the CDR3 is TGTGCCAGCAGCTCTGCCCCGGCCCTAGATACGCAGTATTTT. As protein: CASSSAPALDTQYF. The chain is built from TRBV3-1 (or the pseudogene TRBV3-2) and TRBJ2-3; D gene unclear. Germline CDR1 and CDR2: LGHDT and YNNKEL (reference sequence). Deletions cut 5 bases from V and 5 bases from J, with 14 bases between. The CDR3 consists of 14 residues.

The V and J genes are TRBV11-3 and TRBJ2-1; 8 bases agree with TRBD1. Per the germline V gene, CDR1 is SGHNT and CDR2 is YENEEA. The V segment lost 5 bases and the J segment 7 bases; nucleotides outside the gene matches: 1. This CDR3 is built from 12 residues. CDR3 sequence (DNA): TGTGCCAGCAGCCAGGGGGCGAATGAGCAGTTCTTC. The encoded protein is CASSQGANEQFF.